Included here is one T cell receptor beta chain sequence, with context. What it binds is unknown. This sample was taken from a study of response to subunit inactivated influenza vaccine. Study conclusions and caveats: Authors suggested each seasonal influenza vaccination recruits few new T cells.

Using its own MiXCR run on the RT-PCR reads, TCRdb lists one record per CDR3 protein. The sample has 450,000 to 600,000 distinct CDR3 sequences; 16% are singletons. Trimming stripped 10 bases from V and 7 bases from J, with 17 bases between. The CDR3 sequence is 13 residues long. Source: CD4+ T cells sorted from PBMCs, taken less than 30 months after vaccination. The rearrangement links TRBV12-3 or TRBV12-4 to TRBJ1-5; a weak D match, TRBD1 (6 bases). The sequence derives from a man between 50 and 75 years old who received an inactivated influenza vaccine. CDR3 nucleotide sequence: TGTGCCACCAGCTTACAGGGAGGCCAGCCCCAGCATTTT. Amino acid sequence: CATSLQGGQPQHF.